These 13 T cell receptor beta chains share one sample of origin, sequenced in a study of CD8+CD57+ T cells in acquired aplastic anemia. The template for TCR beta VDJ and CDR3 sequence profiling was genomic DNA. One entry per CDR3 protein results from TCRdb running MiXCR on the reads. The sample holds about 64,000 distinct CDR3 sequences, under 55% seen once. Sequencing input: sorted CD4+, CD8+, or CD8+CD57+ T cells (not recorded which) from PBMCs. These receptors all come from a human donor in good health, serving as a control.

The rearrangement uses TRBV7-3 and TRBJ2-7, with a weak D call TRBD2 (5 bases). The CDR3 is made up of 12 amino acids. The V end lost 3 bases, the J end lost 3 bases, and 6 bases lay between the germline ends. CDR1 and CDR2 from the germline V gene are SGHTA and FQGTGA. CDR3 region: CASSFEGYEQYF. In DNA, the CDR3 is TGTGCCAGCAGCTTTGAGGGCTACGAGCAGTACTTC.

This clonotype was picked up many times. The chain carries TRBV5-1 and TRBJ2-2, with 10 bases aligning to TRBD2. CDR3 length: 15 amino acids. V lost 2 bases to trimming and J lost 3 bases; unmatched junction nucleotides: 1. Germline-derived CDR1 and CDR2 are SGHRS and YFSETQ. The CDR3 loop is CASSFGLADTGELFF. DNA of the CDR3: TGCGCCAGCAGCTTTGGACTAGCGGACACCGGGGAGCTGTTTTTT.

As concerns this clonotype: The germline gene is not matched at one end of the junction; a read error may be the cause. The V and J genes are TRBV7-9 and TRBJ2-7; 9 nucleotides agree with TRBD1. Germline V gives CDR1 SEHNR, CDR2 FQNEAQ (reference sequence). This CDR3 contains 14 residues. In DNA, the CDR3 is TGTGCCAGCAGCAATCCTCGGACAGGGGACGAGCAGTGCTTC. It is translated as CASSNPRTGDEQCF.

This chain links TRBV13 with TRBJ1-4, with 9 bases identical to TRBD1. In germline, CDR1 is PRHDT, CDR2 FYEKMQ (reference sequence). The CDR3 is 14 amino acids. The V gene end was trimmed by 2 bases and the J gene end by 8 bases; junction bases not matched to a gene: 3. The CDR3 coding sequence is TGTGCCAGCAGCTTAATGGGACAGGGCGAAAAACTGTTTTTT. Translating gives CASSLMGQGEKLFF. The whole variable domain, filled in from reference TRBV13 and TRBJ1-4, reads AAGVIQSPRHLIKEKRETATLKCYPIPRHDTVYWYQQGPGQDPQFLISFYEKMQSDKGSIPDRFSAQQFSDYHSELNMSSLELGDSALYFCASSLMGQGEKLFFGSGTQLSVL.

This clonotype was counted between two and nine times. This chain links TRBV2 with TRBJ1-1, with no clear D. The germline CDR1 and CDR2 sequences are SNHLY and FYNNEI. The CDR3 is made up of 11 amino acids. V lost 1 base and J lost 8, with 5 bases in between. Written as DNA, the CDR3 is TGTGCCAGCAGTGAAGGTGGAGAAGCTTTCTTT. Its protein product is CASSEGGEAFF.

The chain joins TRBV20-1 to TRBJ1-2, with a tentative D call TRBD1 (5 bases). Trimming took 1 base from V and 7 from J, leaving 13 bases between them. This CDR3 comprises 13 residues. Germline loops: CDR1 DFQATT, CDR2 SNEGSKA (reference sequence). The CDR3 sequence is CSARGRDVGGYTF. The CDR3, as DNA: TGCAGTGCTAGAGGTCGGGACGTCGGTGGCTACACCTTC.

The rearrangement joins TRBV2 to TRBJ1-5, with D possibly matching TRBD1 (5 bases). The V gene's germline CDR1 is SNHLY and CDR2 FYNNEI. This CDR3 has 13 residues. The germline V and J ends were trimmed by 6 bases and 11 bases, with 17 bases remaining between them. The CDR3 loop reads CASRGHNQETQHF. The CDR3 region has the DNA TGTGCCAGCAGGGGGCATAACCAAGAGACCCAGCATTTT.

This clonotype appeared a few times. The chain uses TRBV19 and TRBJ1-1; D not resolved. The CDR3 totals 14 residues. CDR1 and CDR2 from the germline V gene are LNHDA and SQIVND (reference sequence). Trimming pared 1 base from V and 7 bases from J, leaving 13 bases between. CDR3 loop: CASSIGGGFGEAFF. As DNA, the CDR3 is TGTGCCAGTAGTATAGGTGGAGGGTTCGGTGAAGCTTTCTTT.

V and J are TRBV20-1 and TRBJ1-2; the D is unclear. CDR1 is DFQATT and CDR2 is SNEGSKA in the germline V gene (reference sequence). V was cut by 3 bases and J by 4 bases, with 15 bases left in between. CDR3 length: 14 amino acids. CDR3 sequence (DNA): TGCAGTGCTAGTCCTGGACGGGCGATCTATGGCTACACCTTC. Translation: CSASPGRAIYGYTF.

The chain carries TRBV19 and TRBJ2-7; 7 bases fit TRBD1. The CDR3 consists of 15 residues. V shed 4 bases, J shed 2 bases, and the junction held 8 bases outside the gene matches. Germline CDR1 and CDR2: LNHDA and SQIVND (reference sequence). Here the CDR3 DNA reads TGTGCCAGTAGTAAAGGAAGACAGGGACCCTACGAGCAGTACTTC. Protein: CASSKGRQGPYEQYF.

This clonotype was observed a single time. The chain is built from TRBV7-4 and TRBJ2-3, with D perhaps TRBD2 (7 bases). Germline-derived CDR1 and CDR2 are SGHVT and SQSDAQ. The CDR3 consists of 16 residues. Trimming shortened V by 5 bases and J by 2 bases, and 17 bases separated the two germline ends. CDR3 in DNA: TGTGCCAGCAGCCCTTACCAGCGGGACATCACAGATACGCAGTATTTT. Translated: CASSPYQRDITDTQYF.

The CDR3 region is CASLEWATYANTGELFF. CDR3 in DNA: TGTGCCAGCTTAGAATGGGCGACCTACGCGAACACCGGGGAGCTGTTTTTT. This chain links TRBV24-1 with TRBJ2-2; D remains ambiguous. The CDR3 has 17 amino acids. V was clipped by 11 bases and J by 0 bases, with 21 bases between them. CDR1 and CDR2 (germline): KGHDR, SFDVKD.

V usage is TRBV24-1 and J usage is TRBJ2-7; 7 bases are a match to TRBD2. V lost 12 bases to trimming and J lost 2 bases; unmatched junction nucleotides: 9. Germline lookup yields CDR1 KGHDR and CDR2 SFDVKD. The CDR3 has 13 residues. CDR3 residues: CASGPAGTYEQYF. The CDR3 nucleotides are TGTGCCTCCGGCCCAGCGGGGACCTACGAGCAGTACTTC.